Below are 6 T cell receptor beta chains sequenced from a single sample in a study of graft-versus-host responses after intestinal transplantation. Graft specimens yielded both intraepithelial and lamina propria lymphocytes. Produced via immunoSEQ multiplex PCR; TCRdb's table is partial and in-frame only. In the table there are 40,000 or so clones, roughly 87% of which are singletons. Sample: ileum tissue, taken roughly 200 days after intestinal transplant. Receptors were obtained from a human patient who received an intestinal transplant, so some T cells may come from the graft donor.

The V call is TRBV11-2, the J call TRBJ2-7; D remains unclear. The CDR3 loop spans 12 amino acids. Germline-derived CDR1 and CDR2 are SGHAT and FQNNGV. Trimming took 1 base from V and 3 from J, leaving 4 bases between them. This CDR3 is CASSLGLYEQYF. The CDR3 DNA reads as TGTGCCAGCAGCTTAGGCCTCTACGAGCAGTACTTC.

This chain joins TRBV30 and TRBJ2-1; D is ambiguous. Germline CDR1 reads GTSNPN; CDR2 reads SVGIG (reference sequence). There are 12 residues in the CDR3. Between the trimmed V and J ends, which lost 3 bases and 6 bases, there was a span of 9 bases. CDR3 bases: TGTGCCTGGAGGACCAGCAGCAATGAGCAGTTCTTC. This sequence encodes CAWRTSSNEQFF.

The chain links TRBV5-1 to TRBJ2-2, with 9 bases lining up with TRBD1. There are 15 residues in the CDR3. Per germline, CDR1 SGHRS and CDR2 YFSETQ. V was clipped by 4 bases and J by 5 bases; unmatched bases: 6. CDR3 sequence reads: CASSDGQGRTGELFF. The CDR3 bases are TGCGCCAGCAGCGACGGACAGGGGAGGACCGGGGAGCTGTTTTTT.

The chain couples TRBV4-2 to TRBJ2-5, with 10 positions matching TRBD2. The junction had 4 bases not matched to a gene; V was cut back by 4 bases and J by 2 bases. Germline V CDR1 and CDR2: LGHNA, YNFKEQ. The length of the CDR3 is 15 residues. The chain's CDR3 is CASSLSGRAQETQYF. CDR3 sequence (DNA): TGTGCCAGCAGCCTAAGCGGGAGGGCACAAGAGACCCAGTACTTC.

V usage is TRBV18 and J usage is TRBJ1-3, with D possibly matching TRBD1 (5 bases). Per germline, CDR1 KGHSH and CDR2 LQKENI. The CDR3 covers 17 residues. The V end lost 8 bases, the J end lost 0 bases, and 20 bases lay between the germline ends. The CDR3: CASSISAPGPSGNTIYF. CDR3 sequence (DNA): TGTGCCAGCAGTATTTCCGCACCAGGGCCCTCTGGAAACACCATATATTTT.

V usage is TRBV5-6 and J usage is TRBJ1-4; D is unclear. The germline V gene has CDR1 SGHDT and CDR2 YYEEEE. The CDR3 runs 16 residues. V lost 3 bases, J lost 0 bases, and 12 bases lay in between. This chain's CDR3 is CASSWGGEATNEKLFF. For the CDR3, the DNA is TGTGCCAGCAGCTGGGGTGGAGAGGCAACTAATGAAAAACTGTTTTTT. Supplemented by reference TRBV5-6 and TRBJ1-4, the full variable domain reads DAGVTQSPTHLIKTRGQQVTLRCSPKSGHDTVSWYQQALGQGPQFIFQYYEEEERQRGNFPDRFSGHQFPNYSSELNVNALLLGDSALYLCASSWGGEATNEKLFFGSGTQLSVL.